This T cell receptor beta chain was retrieved from a study of blood T cell repertoires in COVID-19. Study-level background: Specimens from acute and convalescent COVID-19 originated in the United States, Italy and Spain. T cells, B-cell-depleted T cells, or PBMCs supplied cDNA or gDNA.

The CDR3 is 15 residues long. The germline CDR1 and CDR2 sequences are SGHRS and YFSETQ. The V end lost 4 bases, the J end lost 0 bases, and 12 bases lay between the germline ends. The table came from immunoSEQ multiplex PCR; TCRdb's copy has only in-frame clones and leaves some out. The sample consists of tens of thousands of clones, about 80% of them appearing once. This receptor was identified in a woman of 80 years or more with acute or convalescent COVID-19. This rearrangement joins TRBV5-1 to TRBJ2-3; D remains ambiguous. The specimen was peripheral blood. The CDR3 coding sequence is TGCGCCAGCAGCCCGATTAGATCTAGCACAGATACGCAGTATTTT. It codes for CASSPIRSSTDTQYF.